This entry lists 30 T cell receptor beta chains sequenced from one sample in a study of T-cell reconstitution after alpha-beta-depleted transplantation in children. For TCRbeta, the library was prepared with unique molecular identifiers. TCRdb called the PCR reads again in MiXCR, with one record for every CDR3 protein. The sample records about 500,000 distinct CDR3 sequences, approximately 32% being singletons. Material: PBMCs from the stem cell graft donor, obtained from the stem cell graft. Receptors originate from a human donor who donated a stem cell graft to a child with aplastic anemia.

Written as DNA, the CDR3 is TGCGCCAGCAGCCAAAAAAACCTGAACACTGAAGCTTTCTTT. It translates to CASSQKNLNTEAFF. The chain combines TRBV4-3 with TRBJ1-1, with D unclear. This CDR3 has 14 amino acids. Germline CDR1 and CDR2: LGHNA and YSLEER. V was cut by 2 bases and J by 0 bases, with 7 bases left in between.

A few counts support this clonotype. In DNA form, the CDR3 reads TGTGCCAGCTTCCCGGGACAGATACGGACCGGGGAGCTGTTTTTT. This sequence encodes CASFPGQIRTGELFF. J is TRBJ2-2 and V is TRBV6-1; 7 bases align to TRBD1. Germline CDR1 is MNHNS and CDR2 is SASEGT. The V segment lost 8 bases and the J segment 5 bases; nucleotides outside the gene matches: 11. This CDR3 region has 15 residues.

The chain is built from TRBV7-9 and TRBJ2-7; no definite D call. V was pared by 1 base and J by 7 bases, with 11 bases between. The length of the CDR3 is 13 residues. The germline V gene has CDR1 SEHNR and CDR2 FQNEAQ (reference sequence). Here the CDR3 DNA reads TGTGCCAGCAGCTTAGTGTTGGGTGGGGAGCAGTACTTC. Translation: CASSLVLGGEQYF.

This sequence joins TRBV4-3 and TRBJ2-3; D might be TRBD2 (7 bases). Germline V gene lookup returns CDR1 LGHNA and CDR2 YSLEER. V was pared by 0 bases and J by 2 bases, with 12 bases between. CDR3 length equals 16 residues. DNA of the CDR3: TGCGCCAGCAGCCAAGATTCCGGGGGGCCCACAGATACGCAGTATTTT. It codes for CASSQDSGGPTDTQYF.

The rearrangement uses TRBV7-2 and TRBJ2-2; D remains unclear. V shed 7 bases and J shed 5 bases, with 20 bases lying between them. The CDR3 sequence is 16 residues long. The germline V gene encodes CDR1 SGHTA and CDR2 FQGNSA. Here the CDR3 reads CASTATVRRVTGELFF. The CDR3 bases are TGTGCCAGCACAGCGACCGTAAGAAGAGTTACCGGGGAGCTGTTTTTT.

There are a few counts of this clonotype. The chain combines TRBV20-1 with TRBJ2-7; a possible D gene is TRBD1 (6 bases). The germline gives CDR1 DFQATT, CDR2 SNEGSKA (reference sequence). V dropped 6 bases and J dropped 8 bases, with 20 bases sitting between them. The CDR3 loop spans 13 amino acids. This CDR3 is CSARDNLSPQQYF. The CDR3 DNA reads as TGCAGTGCACGGGACAACCTAAGCCCCCAGCAGTACTTC.

V and J are TRBV19 and TRBJ2-2, with 12 bases lining up with TRBD2. J lost 3 bases, V lost 4 bases, and 3 bases had no gene match. The CDR3 extends over 16 amino acids. Germline CDR1 LNHDA, CDR2 SQIVND (reference sequence). Written as DNA, the CDR3 is TGTGCCAGTAGTAACAGACTAGCGGGAGACACCGGGGAGCTGTTTTTT. Its protein product is CASSNRLAGDTGELFF.

The chain employs TRBV3-1 and TRBJ2-5; D gene uncertain. Germline V gene data show CDR1 as LGHDT and CDR2 as YNNKEL (reference sequence). This CDR3 has 15 amino acids. Trimming took off 5 bases at V and 3 bases at J, with 16 bases between the two ends. The DNA for the CDR3 is TGTGCCAGCAGCACCCGTGAGCTTAGGGAAGAGACCCAGTACTTC. Translation: CASSTRELREETQYF.

The sample holds a few counts of this clonotype. The chain recombines TRBV5-6 with TRBJ2-1, with TRBD2 identical over 8 bases. Per the germline V gene, CDR1 is SGHDT and CDR2 is YYEEEE. The CDR3 is made up of 14 amino acids. V lost 2 bases to trimming and J lost 6 bases; unmatched junction nucleotides: 4. CDR3 coding DNA: TGTGCCAGCAGCTTAGCGGGAGATTCCAATGAGCAGTTCTTC. Amino acids: CASSLAGDSNEQFF.

CDR3 bases: TGTGCCAGCAGTTTATTTGGAACCGGGGAGCTGTTTTTT. Protein product: CASSLFGTGELFF. The chain couples TRBV27 to TRBJ2-2; D gene unclear. The CDR3 length is 13 residues. Germline values: CDR1 MNHEY, CDR2 SMNVEV (reference sequence). The V end lost 1 base, the J end lost 5 bases, and 5 bases lay between the germline ends.

This clonotype came up a few times. The chain combines TRBV12-3 or TRBV12-4 with TRBJ2-1, with 10 bases fitting TRBD2. Germline trimming cut 6 bases from V and 5 bases from J; bases unmatched to any gene: 7. The CDR3 runs to 15 residues. The CDR3 nucleotides are TGTGCCAGCAGGCTCGGACTAGCGGCAGACAATGAGCAGTTCTTC. It is translated as CASRLGLAADNEQFF.

This clonotype was counted only a few times. The chain employs TRBV7-2 and TRBJ2-7; TRBD2 matches at 10 bases. Germline lookup yields CDR1 SGHTA and CDR2 FQGNSA. CDR3 length equals 15 residues. V shed 2 bases and J 4 bases; nucleotides not matched to a gene: 5. Here the CDR3 DNA reads TGTGCCAGCAGCTTAAGCGGACTAGCGGTTTACGAGCAGTACGTC. It encodes CASSLSGLAVYEQYV.

This clonotype was detected a few times. The V gene is TRBV6-1, the J gene TRBJ1-5; 7 bases agree with TRBD1. The junction had 3 bases not matched to a gene; V was cut back by 4 bases and J by 0 bases. The CDR3 has 15 residues. CDR1 and CDR2 from the germline V gene are MNHNS and SASEGT. In DNA, the CDR3 is TGTGCCAGCAGTGCACAGGGGTATAGCAATCAGCCCCAGCATTTT. It is translated as CASSAQGYSNQPQHF.

The V and J genes are TRBV5-5 and TRBJ2-7, with TRBD2 identical over 10 bases. The junction had 6 bases not matched to a gene; V was cut back by 3 bases and J by 0 bases. The CDR3 runs to 16 residues. Germline loops: CDR1 SGHKS, CDR2 YYEKEE (reference sequence). The CDR3 region is CASSSGVAGGSYEQYV. The CDR3 nucleotides read TGTGCCAGCAGCTCTGGGGTAGCGGGGGGCTCCTACGAGCAGTACGTC.

The CDR3 here is CASSDPGYRSGYTF. In DNA, the CDR3 is TGTGCCAGTAGTGACCCCGGCTACAGGTCTGGCTACACCTTC. The V and J genes are TRBV19 and TRBJ1-2, with TRBD1 as a possible D gene (5 bases). CDR1 is LNHDA and CDR2 is SQIVND in the germline V gene (reference sequence). This CDR3 is 14 amino acids long. Trimming pared 5 bases from V and 7 bases from J, leaving 17 bases between.

The gene calls are TRBV14 and TRBJ2-1; the match to TRBD1 covers 12 bases. There are 16 residues in the CDR3. V was clipped by 4 bases and J by 8 bases; unmatched bases: 9. Germline CDR1 reads SGHDN; CDR2 reads FVKESK. The CDR3 here is CASSPLGQGASHEQFF. For the CDR3, the DNA is TGTGCCAGCAGCCCCTTGGGACAGGGGGCGTCCCATGAGCAGTTCTTC. Based on the CDR3 plus reference TRBV14 and TRBJ2-1, the full variable domain is EAGVTQFPSHSVIEKGQTVTLRCDPISGHDNLYWYRRVMGKEIKFLLHFVKESKQDESGMPNNRFLAERTGGTYSTLKVQPAELEDSGVYFCASSPLGQGASHEQFFGPGTRLTVL.

This clonotype has a handful of counts. The J gene is TRBJ1-2, the V gene TRBV30; D is unresolved. The CDR3 is 16 residues long. CDR1 and CDR2 from the germline V gene are GTSNPN and SVGIG (reference sequence). V was shortened by 2 bases and J by 4 bases, with 20 bases between the two germline ends. The chain's CDR3 is CAWSRTIQDSGYGYTF. CDR3 DNA: TGTGCCTGGAGTCGCACAATTCAGGATTCCGGCTATGGCTACACCTTC.

V gene TRBV20-1 combines with J gene TRBJ2-1; D unclear. Deletions cut 3 bases from V and 8 bases from J, with 20 bases between. CDR3 length: 15 amino acids. The germline CDR1 and CDR2 sequences are DFQATT and SNEGSKA (reference sequence). The DNA for the CDR3 is TGCAGTGCTAGTACCCTGGAGCTGGAGTACGATGAGCAGTTCTTC. Its protein is CSASTLELEYDEQFF.

For this clonotype: A single base separates this from a much larger clone, so it may be a read error. This chain uses TRBV9 with TRBJ2-2, with D unresolved. Per germline, CDR1 SGDLS and CDR2 YYNGEE. With 0 bases removed from V and 5 bases from J, the gap between germline ends came to 5 bases. The CDR3 totals 13 residues. The CDR3, as DNA: TGTGCCAGCAGCGTAGAGGGAACCGGGGAGCTGTTTTTT. This codes for CASSVEGTGELFF.

The chain recombines TRBV5-1 with TRBJ2-1, with 13 bases fitting TRBD2. The germline V gene has CDR1 SGHRS and CDR2 YFSETQ. The CDR3 runs to 17 residues. J lost 4 bases, V lost 3 bases, and 7 bases had no gene match. The CDR3 is CASSSGLAGVGYNEQFF. For the CDR3, the DNA is TGCGCCAGCAGCTCTGGACTAGCGGGAGTAGGTTACAATGAGCAGTTCTTC. Supplemented by reference TRBV5-1 and TRBJ2-1, the full variable domain reads KAGVTQTPRYLIKTRGQQVTLSCSPISGHRSVSWYQQTPGQGLQFLFEYFSETQRNKGNFPGRFSGRQFSNSRSEMNVSTLELGDSALYLCASSSGLAGVGYNEQFFGPGTRLTVL.

This clonotype has a single count. This chain links TRBV20-1 with TRBJ2-1, with 11 positions matching TRBD1. The V gene's germline CDR1 is DFQATT and CDR2 SNEGSKA (reference sequence). The CDR3 totals 14 residues. Germline trimming cut 4 bases from V and 6 bases from J; bases unmatched to any gene: 5. CDR3 nucleotide sequence: TGCAGTGCTACCGGGACAGGGGGTTTCAATGAGCAGTTCTTC. The encoded protein is CSATGTGGFNEQFF.

The chain has TRBV10-3 and TRBJ2-7; no definite D call. CDR3 size: 14 residues. The V gene lost 2 bases and the J gene lost 3 bases, with 11 bases spanning the gap. Germline CDR1 reads ENHRY; CDR2 reads SYGVKD. The CDR3 reads CAISEGKLSYEQYF. The DNA of the CDR3 is TGTGCCATCAGTGAGGGTAAACTGAGCTACGAGCAGTACTTC.

The chain combines TRBV14 with TRBJ2-7; D is unresolved. CDR1 and CDR2 from the germline V gene are SGHDN and FVKESK. V was cut by 4 bases and J by 5 bases, with 18 bases left in between. The length of the CDR3 is 15 residues. The CDR3 is CASSRMRLGSNEQYF. DNA for the CDR3: TGTGCCAGCAGCCGAATGAGGCTCGGATCGAACGAGCAGTACTTC. Full variable domain (remainder filled in from reference TRBV14 and TRBJ2-7): EAGVTQFPSHSVIEKGQTVTLRCDPISGHDNLYWYRRVMGKEIKFLLHFVKESKQDESGMPNNRFLAERTGGTYSTLKVQPAELEDSGVYFCASSRMRLGSNEQYFGPGTRLTVT.

The rearrangement uses TRBV30 and TRBJ2-1; D possibly corresponds to TRBD1 (5 bases). The ends were cut back, 0 bases at V and 4 bases at J, with 13 bases in the middle. The CDR3 consists of 15 residues. Germline V lookup: CDR1 GTSNPN, CDR2 SVGIG (reference sequence). This chain's CDR3 is CAWSVGPWGYNEQFF. The CDR3 DNA reads TGTGCCTGGAGTGTGGGGCCCTGGGGTTACAATGAGCAGTTCTTC.

This clonotype appeared once. V and J are TRBV28 and TRBJ2-7, with 8 bases matching TRBD1. Germline trimming cut 6 bases from V and 4 bases from J; bases unmatched to any gene: 8. There are 14 residues in the CDR3. The germline V gene encodes CDR1 MDHEN and CDR2 SYDVKM. As DNA, the CDR3 is TGTGCCAGCAGAATAGACAGGGGACTTTACGAGCAGTACTTC. Translating gives CASRIDRGLYEQYF.

In regard to this clonotype: At one end the junction does not follow the germline gene, possibly because of a read error. The chain couples TRBV20-1 to TRBJ1-6; 7 bases fit TRBD1. The CDR3 has 14 residues. Germline V gives CDR1 DFQATT, CDR2 SNEGSKA (reference sequence). The CDR3 DNA follows: TGCAGCGCTAACCGGGACAGCAATAATTCACCCCTCCACTTT. Translated: CSANRDSNNSPLHF.

This clonotype showed up just a few times. The rearrangement uses TRBV12-3 or TRBV12-4 and TRBJ2-1, with a possible D match to TRBD1 (6 bases). The length of the CDR3 is 13 residues. V was pared by 3 bases and J by 9 bases, with 12 bases between. CDR3 coding DNA: TGTGCCAGCAGTTTGGGGGCGAGGGGTGAGCAGTTCTTC. Protein sequence: CASSLGARGEQFF.

The table lists this clonotype with a few counts. The rearrangement uses TRBV11-2 and TRBJ2-7, with unresolved D. V lost 2 bases and J lost 3, with 14 bases in between. The CDR3 runs to 15 residues. Per the germline V gene, CDR1 is SGHAT and CDR2 is FQNNGV. CDR3 bases: TGTGCCAGCAGCTTATTATCGGGTGAAGGCTACGAGCAGTACTTC. Protein product: CASSLLSGEGYEQYF. Based on the CDR3 plus reference TRBV11-2 and TRBJ2-7, the full variable domain is EAGVAQSPRYKIIEKRQSVAFWCNPISGHATLYWYQQILGQGPKLLIQFQNNGVVDDSQLPKDRFSAERLKGVDSTLKIQPAKLEDSAVYLCASSLLSGEGYEQYFGPGTRLTVT.

V is TRBV25-1 and J is TRBJ2-1; TRBD2 might be the D (7 bases). The germline V and J ends were trimmed by 3 bases and 7 bases, with 16 bases remaining between them. This CDR3 has 15 residues. CDR1 MGHDK and CDR2 SYGVNS come from the germline V gene. CDR3 residues: CASSEGAGVPNEQFF. For the CDR3, the DNA is TGTGCCAGCAGTGAGGGGGCGGGAGTACCGAATGAGCAGTTCTTC.

This chain uses TRBV7-2 with TRBJ2-7; D possibly uses TRBD1 or TRBD2 (6 bases each). Trimming removed 5 bases from V and 4 bases from J, with 21 bases in between. The CDR3 contains 16 residues. The germline V gene encodes CDR1 SGHTA and CDR2 FQGNSA. The CDR3 loop reads CASSPLGGQTVYEQYF. The CDR3 DNA is TGTGCCAGCAGCCCCCTCGGGGGCCAAACCGTGTACGAGCAGTACTTC.